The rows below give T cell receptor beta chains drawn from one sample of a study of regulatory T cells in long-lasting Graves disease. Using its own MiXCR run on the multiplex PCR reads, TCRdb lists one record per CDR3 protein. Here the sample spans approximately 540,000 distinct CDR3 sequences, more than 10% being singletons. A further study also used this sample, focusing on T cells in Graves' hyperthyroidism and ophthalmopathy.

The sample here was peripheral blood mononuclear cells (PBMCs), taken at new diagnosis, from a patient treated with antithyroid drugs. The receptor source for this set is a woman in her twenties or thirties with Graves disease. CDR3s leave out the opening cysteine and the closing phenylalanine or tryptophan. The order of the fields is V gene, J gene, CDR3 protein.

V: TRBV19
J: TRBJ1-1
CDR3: ASSIGRAEGRAF

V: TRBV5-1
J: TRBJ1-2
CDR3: ASSLDVQGVDGYT

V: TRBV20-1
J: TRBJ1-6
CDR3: SARVRGRSPLH

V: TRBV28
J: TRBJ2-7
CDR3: AGSFFQWSPGGPDEQY

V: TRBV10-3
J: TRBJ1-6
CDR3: AISELGGYSPLH

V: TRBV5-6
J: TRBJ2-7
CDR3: ASSLGTGLYEQY

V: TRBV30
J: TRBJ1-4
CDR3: AWKGGQLREKLF

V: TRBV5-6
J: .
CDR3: ASSRDREVETQY

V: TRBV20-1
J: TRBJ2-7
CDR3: SAPEPQQGSYEQY

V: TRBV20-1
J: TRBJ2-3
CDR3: SAPGGDTQY

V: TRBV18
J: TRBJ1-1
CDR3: ASSPGGPEAF

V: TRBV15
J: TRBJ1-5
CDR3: ATRDYRGVQPQH

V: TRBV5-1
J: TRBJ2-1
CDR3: ASSFPGGLSSYNEQF

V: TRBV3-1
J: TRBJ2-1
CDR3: ASSSGSGGNYNEQF

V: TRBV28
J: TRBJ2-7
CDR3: ASSLLVGSSYEQY

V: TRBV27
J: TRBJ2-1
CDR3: AGGGSGSLGNEQF

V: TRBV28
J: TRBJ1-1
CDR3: ASGGGWRTEAF

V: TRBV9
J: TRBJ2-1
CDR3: ASSPRLAEYNEQF

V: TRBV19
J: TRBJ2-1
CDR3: ATRREGGYNEQF

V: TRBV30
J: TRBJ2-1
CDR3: AWSTQPRDRGSNEQF

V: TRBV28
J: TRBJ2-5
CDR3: ASSFLAGPGETQY

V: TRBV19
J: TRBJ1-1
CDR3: ASSIVTTGTPEAF

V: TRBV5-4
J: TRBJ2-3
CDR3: ASSPYGGGGADTQY

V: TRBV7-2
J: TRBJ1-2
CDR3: ASSAGTGLYGYT

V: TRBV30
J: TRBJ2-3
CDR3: AFSGPTPAETQY

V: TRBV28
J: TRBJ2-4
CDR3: ASSPAENIQY

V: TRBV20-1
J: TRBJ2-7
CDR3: SASPGTRGDEQY

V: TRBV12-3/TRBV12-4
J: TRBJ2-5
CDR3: ASRSPGETQY

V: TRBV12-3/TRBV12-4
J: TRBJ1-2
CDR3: ASSARTGRFGYT

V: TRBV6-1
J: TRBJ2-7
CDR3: ASREAGLAVSYEQY

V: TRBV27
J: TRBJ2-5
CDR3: ASSLIGGGETQY

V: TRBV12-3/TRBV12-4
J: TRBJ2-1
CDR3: ASRQGGNEQF

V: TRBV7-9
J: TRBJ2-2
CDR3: ASSLGGVNTGELF

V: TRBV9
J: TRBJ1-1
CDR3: ASSASPILMNTEAF

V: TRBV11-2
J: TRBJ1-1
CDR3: ASGAPLRTNTEAF

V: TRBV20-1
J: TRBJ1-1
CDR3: SATTGRGTEAF

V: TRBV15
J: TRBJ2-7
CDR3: ATSSGGSVDEQY

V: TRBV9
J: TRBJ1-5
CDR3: ASSVQDNQPQH

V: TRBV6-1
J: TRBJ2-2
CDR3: ASGVRDFSTGELF

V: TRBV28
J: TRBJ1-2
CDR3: ASSYQGTLYGYT